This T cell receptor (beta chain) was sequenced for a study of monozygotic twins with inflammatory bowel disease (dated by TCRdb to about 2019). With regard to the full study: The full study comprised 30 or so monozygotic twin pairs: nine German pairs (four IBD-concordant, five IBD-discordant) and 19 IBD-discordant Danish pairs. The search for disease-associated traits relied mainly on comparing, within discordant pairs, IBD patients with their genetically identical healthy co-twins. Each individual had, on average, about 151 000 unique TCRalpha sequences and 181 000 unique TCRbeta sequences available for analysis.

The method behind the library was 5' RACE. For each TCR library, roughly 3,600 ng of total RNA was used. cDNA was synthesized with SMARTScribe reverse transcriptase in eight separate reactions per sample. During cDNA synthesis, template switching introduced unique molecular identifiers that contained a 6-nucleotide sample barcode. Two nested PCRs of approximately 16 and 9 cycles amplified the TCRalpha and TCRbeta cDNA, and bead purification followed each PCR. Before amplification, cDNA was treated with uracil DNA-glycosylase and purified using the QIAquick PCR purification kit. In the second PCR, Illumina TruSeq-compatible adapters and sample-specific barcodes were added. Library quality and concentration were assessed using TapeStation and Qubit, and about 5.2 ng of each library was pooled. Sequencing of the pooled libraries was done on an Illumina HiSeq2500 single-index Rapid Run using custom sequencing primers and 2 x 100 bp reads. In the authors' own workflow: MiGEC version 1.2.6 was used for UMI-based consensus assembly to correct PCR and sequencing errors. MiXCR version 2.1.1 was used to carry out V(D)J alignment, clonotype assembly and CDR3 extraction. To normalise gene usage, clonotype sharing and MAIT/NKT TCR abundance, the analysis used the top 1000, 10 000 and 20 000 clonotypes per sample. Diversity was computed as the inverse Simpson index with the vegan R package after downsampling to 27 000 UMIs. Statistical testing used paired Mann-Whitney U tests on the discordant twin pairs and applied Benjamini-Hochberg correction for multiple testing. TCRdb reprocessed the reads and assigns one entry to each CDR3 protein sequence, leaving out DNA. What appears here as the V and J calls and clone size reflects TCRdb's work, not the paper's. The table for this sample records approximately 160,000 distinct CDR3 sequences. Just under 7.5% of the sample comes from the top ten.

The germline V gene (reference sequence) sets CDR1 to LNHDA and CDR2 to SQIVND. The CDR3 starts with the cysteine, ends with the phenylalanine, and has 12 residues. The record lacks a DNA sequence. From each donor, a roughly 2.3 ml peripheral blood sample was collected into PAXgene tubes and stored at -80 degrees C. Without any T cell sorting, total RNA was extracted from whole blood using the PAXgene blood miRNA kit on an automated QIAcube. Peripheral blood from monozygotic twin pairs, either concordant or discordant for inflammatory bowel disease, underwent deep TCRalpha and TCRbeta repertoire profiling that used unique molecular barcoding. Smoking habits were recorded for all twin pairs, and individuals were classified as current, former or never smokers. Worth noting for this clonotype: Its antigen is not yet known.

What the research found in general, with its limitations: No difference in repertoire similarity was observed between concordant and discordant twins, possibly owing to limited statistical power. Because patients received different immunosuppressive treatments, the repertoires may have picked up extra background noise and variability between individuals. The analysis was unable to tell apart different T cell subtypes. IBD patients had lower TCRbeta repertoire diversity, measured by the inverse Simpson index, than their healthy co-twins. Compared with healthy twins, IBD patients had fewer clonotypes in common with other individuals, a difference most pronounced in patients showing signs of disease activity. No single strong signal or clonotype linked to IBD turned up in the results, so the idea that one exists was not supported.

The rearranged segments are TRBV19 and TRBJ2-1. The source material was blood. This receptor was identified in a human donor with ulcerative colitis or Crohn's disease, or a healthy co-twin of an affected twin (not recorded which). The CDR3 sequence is CASSSAYNEQFF.